Each of the 2 T cell receptor beta chains below was sequenced from the same sample in a study of blood T cell repertoires in COVID-19. The data were produced by immunoSEQ multiplex PCR, yet TCRdb's version contains in-frame clones alone and is incomplete. The sample has 200,000 to 300,000 clones, roughly nine tenths seen once. The specimen was PBMCs or T cells enriched from blood (not recorded which). These receptor sequences come from a woman in her thirties with acute COVID-19.

The CDR3 coding sequence is TGTGCCAGCAGTGATAGCGGGGGGACAAATGAGCAGTTCTTC. This sequence encodes CASSDSGGTNEQFF. The genes are TRBV25-1 and TRBJ2-1; 10 bases are a match to TRBD2. The CDR3 runs 14 residues. The germline CDR1 and CDR2 sequences are MGHDK and SYGVNS. V lost 3 bases to trimming and J lost 7 bases; unmatched junction nucleotides: 3.

In this sample, this clone turned up a few times. DNA for the CDR3: TGTGCCAGCAGGGCTGACAGGGGATTTAATGAAAAACTGTTTTTT. Protein: CASRADRGFNEKLFF. The chain combines TRBV2 with TRBJ1-4, with TRBD1 matching over 8 bases. The CDR3 has 15 residues. Germline loops: CDR1 SNHLY, CDR2 FYNNEI. Germline trimming cut 6 bases from V and 4 bases from J; bases unmatched to any gene: 7.